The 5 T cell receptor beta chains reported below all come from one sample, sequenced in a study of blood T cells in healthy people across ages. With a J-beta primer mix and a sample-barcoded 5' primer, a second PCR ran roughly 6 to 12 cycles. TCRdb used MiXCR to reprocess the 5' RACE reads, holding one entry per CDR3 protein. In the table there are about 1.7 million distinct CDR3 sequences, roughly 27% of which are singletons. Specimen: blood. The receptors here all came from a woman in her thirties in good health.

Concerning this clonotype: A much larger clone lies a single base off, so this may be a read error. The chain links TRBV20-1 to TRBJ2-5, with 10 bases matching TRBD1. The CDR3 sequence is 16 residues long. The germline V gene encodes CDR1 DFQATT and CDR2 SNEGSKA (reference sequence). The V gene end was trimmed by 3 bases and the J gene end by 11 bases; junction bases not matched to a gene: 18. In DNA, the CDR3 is TGCAGTGCTAGCCCCGGGACAGGGGATTCCTACAATGAGCAGTACTTC. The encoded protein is CSASPGTGDSYNEQYF.

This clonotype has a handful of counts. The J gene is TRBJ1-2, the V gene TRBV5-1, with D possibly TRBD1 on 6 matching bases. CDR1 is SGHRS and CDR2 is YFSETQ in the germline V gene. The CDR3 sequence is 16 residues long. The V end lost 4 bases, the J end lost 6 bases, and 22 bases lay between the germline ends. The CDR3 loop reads CASSRAPDGDKDGYTF. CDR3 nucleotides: TGCGCCAGCAGCCGGGCCCCCGATGGGGACAAGGATGGCTACACCTTC. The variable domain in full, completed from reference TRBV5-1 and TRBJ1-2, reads KAGVTQTPRYLIKTRGQQVTLSCSPISGHRSVSWYQQTPGQGLQFLFEYFSETQRNKGNFPGRFSGRQFSNSRSEMNVSTLELGDSALYLCASSRAPDGDKDGYTFGSGTRLTVV.

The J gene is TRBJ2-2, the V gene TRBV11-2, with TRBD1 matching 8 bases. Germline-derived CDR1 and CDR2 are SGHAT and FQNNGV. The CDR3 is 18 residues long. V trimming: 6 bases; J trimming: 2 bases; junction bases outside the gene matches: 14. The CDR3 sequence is CASRKDRVHLVNTGELFF. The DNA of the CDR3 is TGTGCCAGCAGGAAGGACAGGGTCCATCTTGTTAACACCGGGGAGCTGTTTTTT. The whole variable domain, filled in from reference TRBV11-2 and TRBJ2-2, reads EAGVAQSPRYKIIEKRQSVAFWCNPISGHATLYWYQQILGQGPKLLIQFQNNGVVDDSQLPKDRFSAERLKGVDSTLKIQPAKLEDSAVYLCASRKDRVHLVNTGELFFGEGSRLTVL.

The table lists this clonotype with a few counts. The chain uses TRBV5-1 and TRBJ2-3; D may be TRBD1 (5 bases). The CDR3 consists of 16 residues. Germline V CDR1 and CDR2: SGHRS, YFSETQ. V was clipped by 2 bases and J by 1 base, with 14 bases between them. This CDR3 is CASSFGASLRTDTQYF. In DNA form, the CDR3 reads TGCGCCAGCAGCTTTGGGGCGTCTTTACGCACAGATACGCAGTATTTT.

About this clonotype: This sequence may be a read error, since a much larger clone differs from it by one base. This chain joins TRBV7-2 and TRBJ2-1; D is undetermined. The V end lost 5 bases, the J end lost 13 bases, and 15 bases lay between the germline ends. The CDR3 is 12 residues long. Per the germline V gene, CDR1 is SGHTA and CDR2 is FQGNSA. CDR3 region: CASSQWGETQFF. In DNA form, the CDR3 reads TGTGCCAGCAGCCAATGGGGTGAGACCCAGTTCTTC.